What follows is one T cell receptor (beta chain) and its context. The antigen remains undetermined. The germline CDR1 and CDR2 sequences are LNHDA and SQIVND (reference sequence). Losses at the gene ends were 7 bases for V and 5 bases for J; bases not matched to a gene: 10. The CDR3 extends over 14 amino acids. This sample was taken from a study of cytomegalovirus exposure and HLA in healthy donors. At the level of the study: Earlier, some 170 million T cells were analyzed, and some 120 million unique TCR beta sequences were found among them. General study findings and limits: The authors later found HLA-associated TCR beta chains more clonally expanded than equally common others. Prior analysis indicated that the majority of TCR beta V segments exhibited productivity approximately 87% or approximately 30% of the time. Apparent HLA restriction characterized most CMV-associated TCR beta chains in a later analysis.

It was with 60 Vbeta and 13 Jbeta primers that the PCR ran. Sequenced by immunoSEQ multiplex PCR; TCRdb stores in-frame clones only, minus some. The sample holds more than 150,000 clones, almost 80% seen once. The receptor was derived from a male donor in good health and CMV-seronegative. The chain recombines TRBV19 with TRBJ1-1, with TRBD1 identical over 7 bases. Sequenced input: PBMCs. The CDR3 nucleotides read TGTGCCAGTATTCGAGGGGGCGCGGGGACTGAAGCTTTCTTT. Translated: CASIRGGAGTEAFF. Combining the CDR3 with reference TRBV19 and TRBJ1-1 gives the whole variable domain DGGITQSPKYLFRKEGQNVTLSCEQNLNHDAMYWYRQDPGQGLRLIYYSQIVNDFQKGDIAEGYSVSREKKESFPLTVTSAQKNPTAFYLCASIRGGAGTEAFFGQGTRLTVV.